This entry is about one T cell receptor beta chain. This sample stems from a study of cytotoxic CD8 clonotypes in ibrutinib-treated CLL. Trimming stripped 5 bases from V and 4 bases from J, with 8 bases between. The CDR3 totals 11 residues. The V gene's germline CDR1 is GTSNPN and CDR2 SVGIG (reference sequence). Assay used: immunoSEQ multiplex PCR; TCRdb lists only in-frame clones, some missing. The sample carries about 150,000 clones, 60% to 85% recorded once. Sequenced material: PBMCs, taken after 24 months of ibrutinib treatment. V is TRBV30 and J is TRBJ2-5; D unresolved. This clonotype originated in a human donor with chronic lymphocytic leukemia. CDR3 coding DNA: TGTGCCTGGGGTGAGGCAGAGACCCAGTACTTC. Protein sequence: CAWGEAETQYF.